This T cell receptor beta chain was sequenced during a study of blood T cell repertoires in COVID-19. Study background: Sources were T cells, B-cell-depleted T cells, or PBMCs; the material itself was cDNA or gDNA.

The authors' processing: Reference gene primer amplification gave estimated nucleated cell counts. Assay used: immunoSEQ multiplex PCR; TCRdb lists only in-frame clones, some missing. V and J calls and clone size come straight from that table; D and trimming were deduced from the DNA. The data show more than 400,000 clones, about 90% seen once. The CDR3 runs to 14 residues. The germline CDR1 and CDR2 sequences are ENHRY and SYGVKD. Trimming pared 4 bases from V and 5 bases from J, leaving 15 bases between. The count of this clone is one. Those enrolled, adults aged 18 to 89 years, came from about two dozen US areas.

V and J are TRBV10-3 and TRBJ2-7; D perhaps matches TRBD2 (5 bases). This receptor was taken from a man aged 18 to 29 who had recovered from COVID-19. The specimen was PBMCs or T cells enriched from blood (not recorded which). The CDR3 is CAISGRTGYNEQYF. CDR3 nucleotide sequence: TGTGCCATCAGTGGAAGGACGGGGTATAACGAGCAGTACTTC.